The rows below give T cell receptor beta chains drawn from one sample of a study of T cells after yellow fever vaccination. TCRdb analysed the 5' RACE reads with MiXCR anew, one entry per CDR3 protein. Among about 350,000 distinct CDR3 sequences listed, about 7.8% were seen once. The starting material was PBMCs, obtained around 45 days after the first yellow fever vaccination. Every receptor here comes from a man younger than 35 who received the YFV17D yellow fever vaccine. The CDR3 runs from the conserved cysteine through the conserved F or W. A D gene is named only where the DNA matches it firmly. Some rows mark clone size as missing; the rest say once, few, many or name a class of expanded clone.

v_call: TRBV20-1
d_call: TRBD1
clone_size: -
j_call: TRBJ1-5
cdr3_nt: TGCAGTGCTAGGGGACAGGGAAATCAGCCCCAGCATTTT
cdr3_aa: CSARGQGNQPQHF

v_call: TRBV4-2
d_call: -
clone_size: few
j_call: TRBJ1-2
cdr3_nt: TGTGCCAGCAGTCCATTTCCCGAAGCTAACTATGGCTACACCTTC
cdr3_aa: CASSPFPEANYGYTF

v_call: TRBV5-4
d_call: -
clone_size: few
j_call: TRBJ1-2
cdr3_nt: TGTGCCAGCAGCTCGGCGGTCCCTGGCTATGGCTACACCTTC
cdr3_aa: CASSSAVPGYGYTF

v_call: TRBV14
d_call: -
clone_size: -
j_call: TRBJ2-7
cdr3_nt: TGTGCCAGCAGCCAGGGGGTGGCCGTTCACGAGCAGTACTTC
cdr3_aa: CASSQGVAVHEQYF

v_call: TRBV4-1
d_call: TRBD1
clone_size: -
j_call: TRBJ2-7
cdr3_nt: TGCGCCAGCAGCCAAGTGGACAGGGGGTCCTACGAGCAGTACTTC
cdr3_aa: CASSQVDRGSYEQYF

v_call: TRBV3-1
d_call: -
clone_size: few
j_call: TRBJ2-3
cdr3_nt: TGTGCCAGCAGCCGAGCTGGACCGACAGACGCAGATACGCAGTATTTT
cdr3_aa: CASSRAGPTDADTQYF

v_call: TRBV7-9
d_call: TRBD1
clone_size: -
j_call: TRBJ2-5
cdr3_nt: TGTGCCAGCAACCCACACCTCCGGGACAGGGGAGAGACCCAGTACTTC
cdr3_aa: CASNPHLRDRGETQYF

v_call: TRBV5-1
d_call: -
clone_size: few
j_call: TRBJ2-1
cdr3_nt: TGCGCCAGCAGCTTGGCGGGCCTAGGGGCGGGCTCGAATGAGCAGTTCTTC
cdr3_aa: CASSLAGLGAGSNEQFF

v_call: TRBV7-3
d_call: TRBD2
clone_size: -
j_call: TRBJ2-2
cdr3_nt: TGTGCCAGCAGCCCGGCGGGGGGCAGAATTTCTGGGGAGCTGTTTTTT
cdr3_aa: CASSPAGGRISGELFF

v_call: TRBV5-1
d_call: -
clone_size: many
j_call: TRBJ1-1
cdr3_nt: TGCGCCAGCAGCCTGAACCAGGGAAACACTGAAGCTTTCTTT
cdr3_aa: CASSLNQGNTEAFF

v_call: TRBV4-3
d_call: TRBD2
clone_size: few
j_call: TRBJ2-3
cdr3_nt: TGCGCCAGCAGCCCGCTAGCGGGCCGCCCCCAAACGCAGTATTTT
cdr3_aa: CASSPLAGRPQTQYF

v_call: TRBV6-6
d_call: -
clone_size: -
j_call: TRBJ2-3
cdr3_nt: TGTGCCAGCACGCGACCGGGGGGCACAGATACGCAGTATTTT
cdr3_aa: CASTRPGGTDTQYF

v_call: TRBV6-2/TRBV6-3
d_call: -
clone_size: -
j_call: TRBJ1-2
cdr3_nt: TGTGCCAGCGCCGGGGGCGGCTACACCTTC
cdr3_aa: CASAGGGYTF

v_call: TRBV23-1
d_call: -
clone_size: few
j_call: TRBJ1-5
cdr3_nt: TGCGCCAGCAGTCAACCCAGCACAGATAGCAATCAGCCCCAGCATTTT
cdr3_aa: CASSQPSTDSNQPQHF

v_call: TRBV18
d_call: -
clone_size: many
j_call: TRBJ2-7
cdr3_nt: TGTGCCAGCTCACCCGGGACGGATTCCTACGAGCAGTACTTC
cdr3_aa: CASSPGTDSYEQYF

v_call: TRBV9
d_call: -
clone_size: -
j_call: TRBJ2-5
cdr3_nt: TGTGCCAGCAGCGTACCAGGGTATCAAGAGACCCAGTACTTC
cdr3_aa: CASSVPGYQETQYF

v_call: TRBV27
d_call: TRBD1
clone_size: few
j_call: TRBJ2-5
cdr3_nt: TGTGCCAGCAGTTTATGGTTGGGACAGGAGACCCAGTACTTC
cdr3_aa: CASSLWLGQETQYF

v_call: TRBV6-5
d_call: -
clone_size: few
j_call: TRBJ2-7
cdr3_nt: TGTGCCAGCAGTTACGACAAGGGGGACGAGCAGTACTTC
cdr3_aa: CASSYDKGDEQYF

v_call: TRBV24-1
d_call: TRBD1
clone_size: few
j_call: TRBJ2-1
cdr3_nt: TGTGCCACCAGCCGGGACAGGATTGAAAATGAGCAGTTCTTC
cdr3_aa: CATSRDRIENEQFF

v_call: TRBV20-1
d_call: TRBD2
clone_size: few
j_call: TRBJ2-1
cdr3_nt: TGCAGTGCTATTGGGATGCCGACTAGCGGGGATGAGCAGTTCTTC
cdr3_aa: CSAIGMPTSGDEQFF

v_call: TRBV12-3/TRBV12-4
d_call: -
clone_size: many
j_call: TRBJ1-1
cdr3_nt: TGTGCCAGCAGTTCCTCAGACATAATGAACACTGAAGCTTTCTTT
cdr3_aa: CASSSSDIMNTEAFF

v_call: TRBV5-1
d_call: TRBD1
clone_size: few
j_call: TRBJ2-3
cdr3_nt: TGCGCCAGCAGCTTTTCCGGCGGGGACAGGGGAGATACGCAGTATTTT
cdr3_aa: CASSFSGGDRGDTQYF

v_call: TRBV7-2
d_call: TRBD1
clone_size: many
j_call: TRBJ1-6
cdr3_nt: TGTGCCAGCAGCTTAGTGGGGACAGGGACCATTAATTCACCCCTCCACTTT
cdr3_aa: CASSLVGTGTINSPLHF

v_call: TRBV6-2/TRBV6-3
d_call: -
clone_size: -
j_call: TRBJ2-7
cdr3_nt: TGTGCCAGCGAAAAGGCGTCGACAGACCCCGAGCAGTACTTC
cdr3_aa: CASEKASTDPEQYF

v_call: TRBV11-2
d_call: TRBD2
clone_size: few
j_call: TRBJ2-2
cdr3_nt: TGTGCCAGCAGCCCTAGCGGGGGGAGGTCCGGGGAGCTGTTTTTT
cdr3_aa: CASSPSGGRSGELFF

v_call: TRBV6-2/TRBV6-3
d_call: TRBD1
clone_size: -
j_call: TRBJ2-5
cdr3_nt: TGTGCCAGCAGTCCGAGGACAGGGGGCGCGGAGACCCAGTACTTC
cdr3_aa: CASSPRTGGAETQYF

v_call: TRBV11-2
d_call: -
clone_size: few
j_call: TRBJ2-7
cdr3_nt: TGTGCCAGCAGCTTAGGACAGCGAGGCGACGAGCAGTACTTC
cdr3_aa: CASSLGQRGDEQYF

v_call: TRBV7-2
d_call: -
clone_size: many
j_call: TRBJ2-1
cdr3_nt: TGTGCCAGCAGCCTCGTTAGCTTGAGTTCCCGCAATGAGCAGTTCTTC
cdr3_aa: CASSLVSLSSRNEQFF

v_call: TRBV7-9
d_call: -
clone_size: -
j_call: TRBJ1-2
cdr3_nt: TGTGCCAGCAGCTTAGTATCAAGGGATGGCTACACCTTC
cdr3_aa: CASSLVSRDGYTF

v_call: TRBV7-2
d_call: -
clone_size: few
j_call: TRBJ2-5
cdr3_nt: TGTGCCAGCAGCTTAGTCGGGTTGCGAACCCAGTACTTC
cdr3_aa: CASSLVGLRTQYF

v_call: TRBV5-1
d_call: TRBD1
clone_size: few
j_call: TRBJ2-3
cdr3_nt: TGCGCCAGCAGAAGGGCCGGGACAGGGGGCACAGATACGCAGTATTTT
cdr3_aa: CASRRAGTGGTDTQYF

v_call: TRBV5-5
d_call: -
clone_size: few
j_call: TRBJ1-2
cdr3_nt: TGTGCCAGCAGCTTGTCGACAGGTGCCCCTGGCTACACCTTC
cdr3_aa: CASSLSTGAPGYTF

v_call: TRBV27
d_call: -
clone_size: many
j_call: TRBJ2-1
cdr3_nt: TGTGCCAGCAGTTTAGTACTAGCCAATGAGCAGTTCTTC
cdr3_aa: CASSLVLANEQFF

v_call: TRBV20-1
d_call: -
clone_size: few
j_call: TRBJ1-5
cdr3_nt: TGCAGTGCTAGAGAGGATTTTGCGCCCCAGCATTTT
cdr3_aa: CSAREDFAPQHF

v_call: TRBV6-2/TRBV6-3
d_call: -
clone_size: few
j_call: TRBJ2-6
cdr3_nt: TGTGCCAGCACCCATGACCTCTCTGGGGCCAACGTCCTGACTTTC
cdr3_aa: CASTHDLSGANVLTF

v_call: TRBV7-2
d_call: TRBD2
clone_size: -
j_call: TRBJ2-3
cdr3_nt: TGTGCCAGCAGCAAGGCTCCGGGACTAGGGGCAGATACGCAGTATTTT
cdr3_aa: CASSKAPGLGADTQYF

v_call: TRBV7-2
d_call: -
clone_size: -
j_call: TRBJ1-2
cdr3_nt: TGTGCCAGCAGCTTAGGTGCCCTCTATGGCTACACCTTC
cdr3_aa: CASSLGALYGYTF

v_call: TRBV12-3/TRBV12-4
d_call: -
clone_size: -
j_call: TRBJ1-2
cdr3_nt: TGTGCCAGCAGTTTGCAGTACACATATGGCTACACCTTC
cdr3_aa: CASSLQYTYGYTF

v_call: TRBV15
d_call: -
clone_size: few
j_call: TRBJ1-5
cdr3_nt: TGTGCCACCAGCAGAGACCCGGGGGGGCAGCCCCAGCATTTT
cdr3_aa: CATSRDPGGQPQHF

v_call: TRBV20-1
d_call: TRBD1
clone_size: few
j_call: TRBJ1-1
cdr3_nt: TGCAGTGCTAGGGAGGCAGGGGGCAAGGGGACTGAAGCTTTCTTT
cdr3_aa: CSAREAGGKGTEAFF

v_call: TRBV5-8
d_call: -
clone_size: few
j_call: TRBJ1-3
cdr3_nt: TGTGCCAGCAGCTTGACAGTAGTTGTAAACACCATATATTTT
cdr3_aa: CASSLTVVVNTIYF

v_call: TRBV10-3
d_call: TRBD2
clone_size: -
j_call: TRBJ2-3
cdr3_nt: TGTGCCATCAGGGCCAGCGGGGGATACACAGATACGCAGTATTTT
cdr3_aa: CAIRASGGYTDTQYF

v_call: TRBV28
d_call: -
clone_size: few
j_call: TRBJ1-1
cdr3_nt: TGTGCCAGCAGTTCCCCTATTGGCGCCCGTGGGGACACTGAAGCTTTCTTT
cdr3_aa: CASSSPIGARGDTEAFF

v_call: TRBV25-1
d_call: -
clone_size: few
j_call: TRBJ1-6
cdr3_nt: TGTGCCAGCAGTGAGCTAGAAGGGGTCGGTAATTCACCCCTCCACTTT
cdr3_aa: CASSELEGVGNSPLHF

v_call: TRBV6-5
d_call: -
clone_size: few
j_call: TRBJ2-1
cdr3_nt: TGTGCCAGCAGTCCTCCCCGGGACGCGAGCTCCTACAATGAGCAGTTCTTC
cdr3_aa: CASSPPRDASSYNEQFF

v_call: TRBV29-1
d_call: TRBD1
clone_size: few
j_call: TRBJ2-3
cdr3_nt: TGCAGCGTTGAAGATATTTCCGGACAGGGAGGTAGAGATACGCAGTATTTT
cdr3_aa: CSVEDISGQGGRDTQYF

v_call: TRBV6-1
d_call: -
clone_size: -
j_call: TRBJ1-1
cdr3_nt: TGTGCCAGCAATCACAGGGTGGGAACTGAAGCTTTCTTT
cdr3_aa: CASNHRVGTEAFF

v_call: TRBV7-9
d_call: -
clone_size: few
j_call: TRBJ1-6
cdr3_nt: TGTGCCAGCAGCCGCCAGGTCTCCCCTTCCCTCCACTTT
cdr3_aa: CASSRQVSPSLHF

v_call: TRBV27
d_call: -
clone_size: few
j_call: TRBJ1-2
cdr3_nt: TGTGCCAGCAGTTTATCGCTGGGTGGAGGGCTGCGAGGCTACACCTTC
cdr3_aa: CASSLSLGGGLRGYTF

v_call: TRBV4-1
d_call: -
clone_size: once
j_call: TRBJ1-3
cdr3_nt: TGCGCCAGCAGCCGCCAGATCTCTGGAAACACCATATATTTT
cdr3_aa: CASSRQISGNTIYF

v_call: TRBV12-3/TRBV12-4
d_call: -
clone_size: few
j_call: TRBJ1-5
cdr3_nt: TGTGCCAGCAGGGGCGCTGGGGATTGGTATCAGCCCCAGCATTTT
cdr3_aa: CASRGAGDWYQPQHF

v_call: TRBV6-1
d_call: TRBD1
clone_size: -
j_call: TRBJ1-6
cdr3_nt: TGTGCCAGCAGCCGGGACAGAACCTATAATTCACCCCTCCACTTT
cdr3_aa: CASSRDRTYNSPLHF

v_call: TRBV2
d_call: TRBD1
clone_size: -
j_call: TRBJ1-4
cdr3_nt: TGTGCCAGCAGTTCCGCAGGGGGGAGACATCCAACTAATGAAAAACTGTTTTTT
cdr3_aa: CASSSAGGRHPTNEKLFF